This T cell receptor (beta chain) was sequenced during a study of CD8+ T cells in alopecia areata. As for the study in general: A regimen of oral tofacitinib, 5 to 10 mg twice daily, was given to treated patients.

V lost 5 bases, J lost 5 bases, and 13 bases lay in between. Looked up from germline, CDR1 is LNHDA and CDR2 is SQIVND (reference sequence). The CDR3 contains 13 residues. RNA was extracted and reverse transcribed into cDNA as the sequencing template. Here immunoSEQ multiplex PCR was the method, and the copy in TCRdb shows in-frame clones only, minus some. The sample gives fewer than 150,000 clones, roughly 80% of which show up once; 25% is in the top ten. Study-wide results and limits: While patients received tofacitinib, many expanded lesional clones remained present in scalp and blood. Among the 100 top clones, expanded CD8+ clones, like scalp clonality, were significantly decreased by tofacitinib.

In its sample, this clone was seen a few times. Its matching antigen is unknown. Treatment: oral pan-JAK inhibitor, 5-10 mg twice daily. Peripheral blood and lesional scalp punch biopsies were taken from alopecia areata patients. This TCR was sampled from a human donor with alopecia areata. Sequenced here: CD8+ T cells sorted from blood, sampled at week 4, from a patient treated with tofacitinib. The chain is built from TRBV19 and TRBJ2-7; no firm D call. The CDR3 bases are TGTGCCAGTAGTGTGGCAGCTTGGGACGAGCAGTACTTC. This codes for CASSVAAWDEQYF.